This T cell receptor beta chain was recorded in a study of blood T cell repertoires in COVID-19. About the research overall: Collection of acute and convalescent COVID-19 samples took place in the United States, Italy and Spain.

This CDR3 has 15 amino acids. Germline CDR1 and CDR2: MNHEY and SVGAGI. V was trimmed by 4 bases and J by 0 bases, leaving 7 bases between them. Per the study methods: Amplifying reference gene primers gave estimates of nucleated cell counts. Only in-frame clones appear in the TCRdb table, and some are missing; sequencing was by immunoSEQ multiplex PCR. The V and J calls and clone size were taken over from that table, and D and trimming were inferred from the DNA. The sample lists under 200,000 clones; under 90% were seen once. This clone was observed many times. The sequencing sample was made of peripheral blood. This chain joins TRBV6-5 and TRBJ2-6; D may be TRBD1 (6 bases). The TCR sequence derives from a woman older than 75 with acute or convalescent COVID-19. CDR3 residues: CASSWDNSGANVLTF. CDR3 DNA sequence: TGTGCCAGCAGTTGGGACAACTCTGGGGCCAACGTCCTGACTTTC.